These 26 T cell receptor beta chains share one sample of origin, sequenced in a study of a mutant IDH1 vaccine in newly diagnosed glioma. Produced via immunoSEQ multiplex PCR; TCRdb's table is partial and in-frame only. The sample has roughly 30,000 clones, 75% to 90% seen once. These TCRs are of unknown antigen specificity. Documented time point: week 5, during vaccination. It was 300 ug of mutant IDH1 20-mer peptide that made up each vaccine dose, given with topical imiquimod. The sample was peripheral blood mononuclear cells (PBMCs), taken from a glioma patient whose treatment included an IDH1 peptide vaccine. The source is a woman in her forties with glioma. Some clones in this sample may be carry-over from other donors' samples.

This clone has only one observation. This chain links TRBV27 with TRBJ1-1, with D uncertain. The germline V and J ends were trimmed by 8 bases and 4 bases, with 14 bases remaining between them. Germline CDR1 and CDR2: MNHEY and SMNVEV (reference sequence). There are 13 residues in the CDR3. CDR3: CASALGRSTEAFF. The CDR3 DNA sequence: TGTGCCAGCGCTCTTGGAAGAAGCACTGAAGCTTTCTTT.

In this sample, this clone is medium-sized. V is TRBV4-1 and J is TRBJ2-3; D is possibly TRBD1 or TRBD2 (5 bases each). The CDR3 loop spans 15 amino acids. The germline V gene has CDR1 MGHRA and CDR2 YSYEKL. The germline V and J ends were trimmed by 1 base and 1 base, with 9 bases remaining between them. In DNA form, the CDR3 reads TGCGCCAGCAGCCAAGCGGGGCGAGGCACAGATACGCAGTATTTT. Translation: CASSQAGRGTDTQYF.

This clone has a handful of counts. This chain connects TRBV7-8 to TRBJ2-1; D may be TRBD1 or TRBD2 (5 bases each). The CDR3 runs 16 residues. V lost 5 bases, J lost 1 base, and 15 bases lay in between. The germline CDR1 and CDR2 sequences are SGHVS and FQNEAQ. The CDR3 sequence: CASSPPGPISYNEQFF. CDR3 DNA: TGTGCCAGCAGCCCTCCGGGGCCTATATCCTACAATGAGCAGTTCTTC.

This clone was seen just once. The rearrangement uses TRBV7-9 and TRBJ1-4, with 7 bases that match TRBD1. V was pared by 5 bases and J by 8 bases, with 11 bases of the junction left unmatched. There are 15 residues in the CDR3. Looked up from germline, CDR1 is SEHNR and CDR2 is FQNEAQ (reference sequence). Here the CDR3 DNA reads TGTGCCAGCAGCCCACCGGGACAGTATGGGGAAAAACTGTTTTTT. It encodes CASSPPGQYGEKLFF.

This chain uses TRBV6-5 with TRBJ1-2; D gene unclear. V lost 11 bases and J lost 4, with 17 bases in between. The CDR3 covers 13 residues. Germline V gives CDR1 MNHEY, CDR2 SVGAGI. The CDR3 coding sequence is TGTGCCGACAAGCCCTCTATACCCTATGGCTACACCTTC. Translated, it gives CADKPSIPYGYTF.

J is TRBJ1-2 and V is TRBV18; no firm D call. CDR3 length: 15 amino acids. The V gene's germline CDR1 is KGHSH and CDR2 LQKENI. V was clipped by 4 bases and J by 7 bases, with 19 bases between them. CDR3 DNA sequence: TGTGCCAGCTCACAGGAGGACGGCAGTCTCAGTGGCTACACCTTC. It specifies CASSQEDGSLSGYTF. The full variable domain, rest sourced from reference TRBV18 and TRBJ1-2, is NAGVMQNPRHLVRRRGQEARLRCSPMKGHSHVYWYRQLPEEGLKFMVYLQKENIIDESGMPKERFSAEFPKEGPSILRIQQVVRGDSAAYFCASSQEDGSLSGYTFGSGTRLTVV.

The chain employs TRBV7-6 and TRBJ2-2, with D maybe TRBD2 (5 bases). V shed 6 bases and J shed 4 bases, with 12 bases lying between them. The CDR3 runs to 14 residues. From germline, CDR1 is SGHVS and CDR2 FNYEAQ. The CDR3 nucleotides are TGTGCCAGCAGACCTCCTGGAGGCACCGGGGAGCTGTTTTTT. Its translation is CASRPPGGTGELFF.

V is TRBV6-5 and J is TRBJ1-1, with TRBD1 as a possible D gene (5 bases). The V end was cut by 4 bases, the J end by 3 bases, with 12 bases between. The CDR3 has 14 amino acids. Per the germline V gene, CDR1 is MNHEY and CDR2 is SVGAGI. CDR3 in DNA: TGTGCCAGCAGTTGGGTCCGGGGGTACACTGAAGCTTTCTTT. This codes for CASSWVRGYTEAFF.

This sequence joins TRBV10-3 and TRBJ1-2, with D perhaps TRBD1 (5 bases). V gave up 3 bases and J gave up 4 bases, with 12 bases separating them. Per germline, CDR1 ENHRY and CDR2 SYGVKD. The CDR3 has 14 amino acids. This CDR3 is CAISDKGYAYGYTF. The CDR3, as DNA: TGTGCCATCAGTGACAAGGGGTATGCCTATGGCTACACCTTC.

The chain has TRBV13 and TRBJ1-2, with D possibly matching TRBD1 (5 bases). Germline CDR1 PRHDT, CDR2 FYEKMQ (reference sequence). V lost 1 base, J lost 7 bases, and 19 bases lay in between. The CDR3 contains 16 residues. Here the CDR3 DNA reads TGTGCCAGCAGCTTAGCCACCGGCCCAGGGCTTGGTGGCTACACCTTC. Residues: CASSLATGPGLGGYTF.

This clone was detected once. V usage is TRBV4-3 and J usage is TRBJ2-7; no firm D call. The CDR3 covers 14 residues. Germline CDR1 reads LGHNA; CDR2 reads YSLEER. V shed 1 base and J shed 0 bases, with 7 bases lying between them. CDR3 protein: CASSQGGDSYEQYF. CDR3 bases: TGCGCCAGCAGCCAAGGAGGCGACTCCTACGAGCAGTACTTC.

The V call is TRBV19, the J call TRBJ2-7, with 12 bases matching TRBD2. J gave up 2 bases and V 4 bases, and 3 bases lay outside the gene matches. This CDR3 contains 15 residues. Germline CDR1 reads LNHDA; CDR2 reads SQIVND (reference sequence). DNA of the CDR3: TGTGCCAGTAGTACTAGCGGGAGGGTCCCCTACGAGCAGTACTTC. Amino acids: CASSTSGRVPYEQYF.

The rearrangement links TRBV6-1 to TRBJ2-5, with 8 bases fitting TRBD1. Near its end, the DNA agrees better with TRBJ2-7, so the J call may be wrong. CDR3 length equals 15 residues. From germline, CDR1 is MNHNS and CDR2 SASEGT. The CDR3 sequence: CASSLPRQGIYEQYF. The CDR3 nucleotides read TGTGCCAGCAGTCTACCTCGACAGGGGATCTACGAGCAGTACTTC.

V and J are TRBV28 and TRBJ2-7, with a possible D match to TRBD1 (6 bases). The CDR3 sequence is 13 residues long. V lost 8 bases, J lost 3 bases, and 14 bases lay in between. In germline, CDR1 is MDHEN, CDR2 SYDVKM. The CDR3 loop is CASGSRQDYEQYF. Here the CDR3 DNA reads TGTGCCAGCGGGAGTAGACAGGACTACGAGCAGTACTTC.

This chain links TRBV7-8 with TRBJ2-4; 7 bases are shared with TRBD1. The J segment lost 6 bases and the V segment lost 5 bases, leaving 7 bases of the junction unmatched. This CDR3 has 14 amino acids. Germline V lookup: CDR1 SGHVS, CDR2 FQNEAQ. The CDR3 sequence is CASSAGGRGNIQYF. As DNA, the CDR3 is TGTGCCAGCAGCGCAGGGGGACGCGGAAACATTCAGTACTTC.

This clone appeared once. The rearrangement uses TRBV7-6 and TRBJ2-5, with D possibly TRBD1 on 6 matching bases. This CDR3 contains 16 residues. The germline CDR1 and CDR2 sequences are SGHVS and FNYEAQ. Trimming cost V 1 base and J 3 bases, with 15 bases left between them. The CDR3 loop is CASSLVAPGDKETQYF. CDR3 coding DNA: TGTGCCAGCAGCTTAGTGGCCCCAGGGGACAAAGAGACCCAGTACTTC.

The rearrangement joins TRBV6-6 to TRBJ2-2, with D uncertain. Germline V lookup: CDR1 MNHNY, CDR2 SVGAGI (reference sequence). Trimming removed 7 bases from V and 6 bases from J, with 3 bases in between. The CDR3 spans 10 residues. CDR3 DNA: TGTGCCAGCAAGGCCGGGGAGCTGTTTTTT. Protein sequence: CASKAGELFF.

The genes are TRBV11-2 and TRBJ2-3, with D possibly TRBD1 on 5 matching bases. The germline V gene has CDR1 SGHAT and CDR2 FQNNGV. The CDR3 is made up of 15 amino acids. V lost 1 base to trimming and J lost 0 bases, with 8 bases between them. This CDR3 is CASSLARVSTDTQYF. CDR3 in DNA: TGTGCCAGCAGCTTAGCCAGGGTGAGCACAGATACGCAGTATTTT.

Here the CDR3 DNA reads TGCGCCAGCAGCTTGGCCCAACTGCTAGGGGATACGCAGTATTTT. Translation gives CASSLAQLLGDTQYF. V and J are TRBV5-1 and TRBJ2-3; D gene ambiguous. Trimming shortened V by 0 bases and J by 6 bases, and 14 bases separated the two germline ends. The CDR3 covers 15 residues. From germline, CDR1 is SGHRS and CDR2 YFSETQ.

The rearrangement links TRBV5-1 to TRBJ2-1, with TRBD1 as a possible D gene (5 bases). The germline gives CDR1 SGHRS, CDR2 YFSETQ. Trimming removed 6 bases at V and 0 bases at J, with 22 bases between. The CDR3 spans 18 residues. The CDR3 region is CASTRVIGASGSYNEQFF. As DNA, the CDR3 is TGCGCCAGCACCCGAGTGATTGGGGCCTCTGGCTCCTACAATGAGCAGTTCTTC.

The J gene is TRBJ2-3, the V gene TRBV4-1; D call uncertain. Germline CDR1 reads MGHRA; CDR2 reads YSYEKL. Trimming stripped 6 bases from V and 1 base from J, with 8 bases between. CDR3 length equals 13 residues. CDR3 residues: CASRGEGTDTQYF. The CDR3 DNA is TGCGCCAGCAGGGGCGAGGGCACAGATACGCAGTATTTT.

The rearrangement links TRBV9 to TRBJ1-1; D not certain. Germline-derived CDR1 and CDR2 are SGDLS and YYNGEE. This CDR3 is 13 amino acids long. V dropped 2 bases and J dropped 3 bases, with 8 bases sitting between them. Written as DNA, the CDR3 is TGTGCCAGCAGCGTGGGGAGATACACTGAAGCTTTCTTT. Its translation: CASSVGRYTEAFF.

This clone has just one count. CDR3 amino acids: CASRGGGYEQYF. CDR3 in DNA: TGCGCCAGCAGAGGGGGGGGGTACGAGCAGTACTTC. The chain is built from TRBV5-1 and TRBJ2-7; perhaps TRBD2 as D (7 bases). The CDR3 totals 12 residues. Germline V CDR1 and CDR2: SGHRS, YFSETQ. Between the trimmed V and J ends, which lost 5 bases and 4 bases, there was a span of 10 bases.

The V call is TRBV28, the J call TRBJ2-6, with unresolved D. Germline CDR1 MDHEN, CDR2 SYDVKM. The CDR3 runs to 16 residues. Trimming took 1 base from V and 0 from J, leaving 7 bases between them. CDR3 residues: CASSLLSLSGANVLTF. CDR3 DNA: TGTGCCAGCAGTTTATTGTCACTCTCTGGGGCCAACGTCCTGACTTTC.

The V and J genes are TRBV7-2 and TRBJ2-1; 8 nucleotides align to TRBD2. J gave up 6 bases and V 3 bases, and 10 bases lay outside the gene matches. The CDR3 has 16 residues. Germline lookup yields CDR1 SGHTA and CDR2 FQGNSA. The CDR3 region is CASSFFLAGGPNEQFF. CDR3 nucleotides: TGTGCCAGCAGCTTTTTTCTGGCGGGGGGCCCCAATGAGCAGTTCTTC.

The CDR3 region is CASSPLNFYEQYF. The DNA of the CDR3 is TGTGCCAGCAGCCCACTAAACTTCTACGAGCAGTACTTC. The chain links TRBV7-9 to TRBJ2-7; D unresolved. This CDR3 is built from 13 residues. Germline CDR1 is SEHNR and CDR2 is FQNEAQ (reference sequence). The V end lost 5 bases, the J end lost 3 bases, and 11 bases lay between the germline ends.